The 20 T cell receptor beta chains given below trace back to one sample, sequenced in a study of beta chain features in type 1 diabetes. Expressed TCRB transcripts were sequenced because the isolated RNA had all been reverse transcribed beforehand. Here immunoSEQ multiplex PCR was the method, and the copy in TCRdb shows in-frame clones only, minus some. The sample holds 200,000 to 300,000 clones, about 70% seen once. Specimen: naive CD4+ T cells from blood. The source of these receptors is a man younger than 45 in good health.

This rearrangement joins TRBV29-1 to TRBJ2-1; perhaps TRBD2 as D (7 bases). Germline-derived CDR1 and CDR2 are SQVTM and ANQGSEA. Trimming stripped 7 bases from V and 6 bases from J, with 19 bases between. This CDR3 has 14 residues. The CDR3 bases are TGCAGCGGCGGCTTTCCGGGGGGCCGCAATGAGCAGTTCTTC. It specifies CSGGFPGGRNEQFF.

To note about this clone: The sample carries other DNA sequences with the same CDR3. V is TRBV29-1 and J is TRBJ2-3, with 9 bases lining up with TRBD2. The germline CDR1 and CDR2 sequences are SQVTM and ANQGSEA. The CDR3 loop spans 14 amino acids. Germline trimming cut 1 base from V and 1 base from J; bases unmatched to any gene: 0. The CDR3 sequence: CSVEGTSGTDTQYF. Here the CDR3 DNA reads TGCAGCGTTGAAGGGACTAGCGGCACAGATACGCAGTATTTT.

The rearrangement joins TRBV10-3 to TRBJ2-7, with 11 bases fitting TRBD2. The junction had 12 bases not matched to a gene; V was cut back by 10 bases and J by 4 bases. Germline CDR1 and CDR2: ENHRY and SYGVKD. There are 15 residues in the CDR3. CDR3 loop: CASGWDRTSGYEQYF. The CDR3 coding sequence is TGTGCCAGCGGCTGGGACCGGACTAGCGGGTACGAGCAGTACTTC.

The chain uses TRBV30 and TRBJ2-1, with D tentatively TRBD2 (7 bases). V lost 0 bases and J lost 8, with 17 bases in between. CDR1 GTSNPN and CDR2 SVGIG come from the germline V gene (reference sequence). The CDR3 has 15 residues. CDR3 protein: CAWSVLPWEGDEQFF. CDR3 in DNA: TGTGCCTGGAGTGTACTCCCTTGGGAGGGGGATGAGCAGTTCTTC.

CDR3 region: CSVEDLLRGKSDTQYF. CDR3 in DNA: TGCAGCGTTGAAGATCTTCTGCGGGGGAAGTCAGATACGCAGTATTTT. The chain joins TRBV29-1 to TRBJ2-3, with 7 bases lining up with TRBD2. V was pared by 0 bases and J by 4 bases, with 10 bases of the junction left unmatched. Germline values: CDR1 SQVTM, CDR2 ANQGSEA. The CDR3 spans 16 residues.

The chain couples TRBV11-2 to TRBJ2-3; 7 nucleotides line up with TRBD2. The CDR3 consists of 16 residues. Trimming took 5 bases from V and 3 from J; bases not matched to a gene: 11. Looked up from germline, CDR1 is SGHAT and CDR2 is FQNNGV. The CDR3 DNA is TGTGCCAGCAGCCTCGTCGGGAGGAAAGGTACAGATACGCAGTATTTT. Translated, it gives CASSLVGRKGTDTQYF. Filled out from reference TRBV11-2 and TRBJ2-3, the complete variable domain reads EAGVAQSPRYKIIEKRQSVAFWCNPISGHATLYWYQQILGQGPKLLIQFQNNGVVDDSQLPKDRFSAERLKGVDSTLKIQPAKLEDSAVYLCASSLVGRKGTDTQYFGPGTRLTVL.

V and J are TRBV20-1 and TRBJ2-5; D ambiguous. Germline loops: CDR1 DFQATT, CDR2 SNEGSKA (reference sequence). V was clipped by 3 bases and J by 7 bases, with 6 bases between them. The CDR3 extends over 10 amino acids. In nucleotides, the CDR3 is TGCAGTGCTAGTTACGCGACCCAGTACTTC. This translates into CSASYATQYF.

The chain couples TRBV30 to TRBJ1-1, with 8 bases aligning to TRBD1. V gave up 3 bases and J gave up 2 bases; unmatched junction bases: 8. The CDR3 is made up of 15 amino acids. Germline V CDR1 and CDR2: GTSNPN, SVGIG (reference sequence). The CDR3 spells CAWRVTGGKNTEAFF. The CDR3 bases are TGTGCCTGGAGGGTAACAGGGGGGAAAAACACTGAAGCTTTCTTT.

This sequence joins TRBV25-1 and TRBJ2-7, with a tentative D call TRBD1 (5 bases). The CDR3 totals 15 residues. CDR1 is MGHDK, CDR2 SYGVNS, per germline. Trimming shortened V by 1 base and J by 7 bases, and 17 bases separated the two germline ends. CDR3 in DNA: TGTGCCAGCAGTGAATTTCAGGGTCCCTTTAGGGAGCAGTACTTC. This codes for CASSEFQGPFREQYF.

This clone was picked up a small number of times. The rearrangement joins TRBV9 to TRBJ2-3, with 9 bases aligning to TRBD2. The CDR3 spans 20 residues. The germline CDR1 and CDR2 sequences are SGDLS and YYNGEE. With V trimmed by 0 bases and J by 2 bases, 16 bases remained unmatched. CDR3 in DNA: TGTGCCAGCAGCGTAGATGTAGCGGGAGCTTTCCCCCTCCTCACAGATACGCAGTATTTT. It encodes CASSVDVAGAFPLLTDTQYF.

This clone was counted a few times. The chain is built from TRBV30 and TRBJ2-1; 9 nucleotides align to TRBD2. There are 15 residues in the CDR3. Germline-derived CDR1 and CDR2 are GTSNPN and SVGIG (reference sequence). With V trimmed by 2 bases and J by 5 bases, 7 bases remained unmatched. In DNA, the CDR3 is TGTGCCTGGAGTTCCGGGACTAGCACAAACAATGAGCAGTTCTTC. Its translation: CAWSSGTSTNNEQFF.

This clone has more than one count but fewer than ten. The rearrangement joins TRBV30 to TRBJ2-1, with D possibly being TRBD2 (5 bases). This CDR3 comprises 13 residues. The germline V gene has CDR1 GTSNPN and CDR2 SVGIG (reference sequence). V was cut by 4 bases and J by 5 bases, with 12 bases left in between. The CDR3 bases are TGTGCCTGGAACCAACTAGGACACAATGAGCAGTTCTTC. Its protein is CAWNQLGHNEQFF.

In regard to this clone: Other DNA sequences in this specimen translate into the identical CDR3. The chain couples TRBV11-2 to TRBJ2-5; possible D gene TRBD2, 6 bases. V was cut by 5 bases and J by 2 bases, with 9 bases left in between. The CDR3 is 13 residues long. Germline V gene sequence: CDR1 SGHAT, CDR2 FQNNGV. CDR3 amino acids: CASSLGGQETQYF. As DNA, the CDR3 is TGTGCCAGCAGCCTGGGAGGACAAGAGACCCAGTACTTC.

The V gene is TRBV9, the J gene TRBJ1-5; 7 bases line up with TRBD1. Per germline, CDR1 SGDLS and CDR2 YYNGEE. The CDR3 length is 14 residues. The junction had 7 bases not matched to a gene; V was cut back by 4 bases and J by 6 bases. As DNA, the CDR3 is TGTGCCAGCAGCCCGGGACAGTTACTTCAGCCCCAGCATTTT. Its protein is CASSPGQLLQPQHF.

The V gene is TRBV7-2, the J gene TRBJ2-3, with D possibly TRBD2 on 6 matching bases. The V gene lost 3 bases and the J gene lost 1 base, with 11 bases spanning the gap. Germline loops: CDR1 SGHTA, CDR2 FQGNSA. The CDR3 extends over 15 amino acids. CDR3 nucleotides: TGTGCCAGCAGCTTTAGCGGTCAGGGCACAGATACGCAGTATTTT. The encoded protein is CASSFSGQGTDTQYF.

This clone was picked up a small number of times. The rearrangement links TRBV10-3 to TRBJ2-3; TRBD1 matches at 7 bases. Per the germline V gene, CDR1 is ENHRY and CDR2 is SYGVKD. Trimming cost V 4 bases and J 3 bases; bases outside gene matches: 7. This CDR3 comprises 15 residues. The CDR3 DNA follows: TGTGCCATCAGTGCAGCAGGGGGAGAAACAGATACGCAGTATTTT. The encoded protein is CAISAAGGETDTQYF.

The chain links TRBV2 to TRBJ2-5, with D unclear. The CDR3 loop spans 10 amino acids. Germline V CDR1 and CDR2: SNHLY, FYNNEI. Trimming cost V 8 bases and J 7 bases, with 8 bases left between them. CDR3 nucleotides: TGTGCCAGCGGCGTTGCGACCCAGTACTTC. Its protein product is CASGVATQYF.

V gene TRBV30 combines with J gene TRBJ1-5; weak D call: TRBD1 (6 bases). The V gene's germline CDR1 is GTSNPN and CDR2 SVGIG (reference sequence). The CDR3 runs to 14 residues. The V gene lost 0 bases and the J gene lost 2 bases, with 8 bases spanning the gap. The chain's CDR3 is CAWSVAGGNQPQHF. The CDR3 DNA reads TGTGCCTGGAGTGTAGCAGGGGGCAATCAGCCCCAGCATTTT.

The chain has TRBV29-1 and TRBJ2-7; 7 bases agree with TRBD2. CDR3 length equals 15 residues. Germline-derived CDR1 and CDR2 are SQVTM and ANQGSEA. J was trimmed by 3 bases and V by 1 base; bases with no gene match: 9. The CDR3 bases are TGCAGCGTTGAAGCCCCTGGCAGGGAGGGCTACGAGCAGTACTTC. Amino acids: CSVEAPGREGYEQYF.

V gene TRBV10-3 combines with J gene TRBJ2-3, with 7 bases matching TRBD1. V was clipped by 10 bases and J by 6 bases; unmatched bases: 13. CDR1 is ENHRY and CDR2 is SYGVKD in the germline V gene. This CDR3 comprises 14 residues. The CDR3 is CATSTAGTADTQYF. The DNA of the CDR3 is TGTGCCACCTCTACCGCCGGGACAGCTGATACGCAGTATTTT.